This T cell receptor (beta chain) was recorded in a study of shared clonotypes between healthy human individuals. Sorted-subset replicate PCRs used 150 to 200 ng of genomic DNA. This amount corresponded to approximately 30,000 T cell genomes. The repertoire was sequenced with immunoSEQ multiplex PCR; TCRdb's copy has only in-frame clones and lacks some. The sample includes 950,000 to 1,300,000 clones, roughly 70% of them seen just once. The length of the CDR3 is 13 residues. V shed 5 bases and J shed 1 base, with 8 bases lying between them. Germline V gene sequence: CDR1 SNHLY, CDR2 FYNNEI. The gene calls are TRBV2 and TRBJ1-1; D unclear. This TCR derives from a man aged 18 to 29 in good health. The sequencing sample was made of memory CD4+ T cells sorted from blood. The subset here: CD45RA-negative fraction. The CDR3 sequence is CASSLTPNTEAFF. In nucleotides, the CDR3 is TGTGCCAGCAGTCTGACCCCGAACACTGAAGCTTTCTTT.